The 24 T cell receptor beta chains below come from one sample, sequenced in a study of blood T cell repertoires in COVID-19. The assay was immunoSEQ multiplex PCR, and TCRdb's table has in-frame clones only and misses some. The repertoire holds 150,000 to 160,000 clones, with roughly 88% as singletons. Material: peripheral blood. The receptors originated from a man aged 55 to 70 with COVID-19, enrolled during active disease.

This chain uses TRBV7-2 with TRBJ1-5; 7 nucleotides line up with TRBD1. V shed 1 base, J shed 3 bases, and the junction held 9 bases outside the gene matches. Germline V gene lookup returns CDR1 SGHTA and CDR2 FQGNSA. The CDR3 is 17 residues long. The CDR3 here is CASSLGSTGFDNQPQHF. DNA for the CDR3: TGTGCCAGCAGCTTAGGATCGACAGGGTTTGACAATCAGCCCCAGCATTTT.

The count of this clone is one. This chain links TRBV7-9 with TRBJ1-2; possible D gene TRBD1, 5 bases. With 2 bases removed from V and 8 bases from J, the gap between germline ends came to 9 bases. The CDR3 has 12 amino acids. Looked up from germline, CDR1 is SEHNR and CDR2 is FQNEAQ (reference sequence). The CDR3 bases are TGTGCCAGCAGCTTACAGGGTCCCGGCTACACCTTC. Translation: CASSLQGPGYTF. Using reference TRBV7-9 and TRBJ1-2 for the parts outside the CDR3, the full variable domain is DTGVSQNPRHKITKRGQNVTFRCDPISEHNRLYWYRQTLGQGPEFLTYFQNEAQLEKSRLLSDRFSAERPKGSFSTLEIQRTEQGDSAMYLCASSLQGPGYTFGSGTRLTVV.

This chain links TRBV2 with TRBJ1-5; TRBD1 aligns across 7 bases. The V segment lost 4 bases and the J segment 5 bases; nucleotides outside the gene matches: 5. Germline CDR1 and CDR2: SNHLY and FYNNEI. The CDR3 has 14 residues. CDR3 sequence reads: CASSGDRDYQPQHF. CDR3 in DNA: TGTGCCAGCAGTGGCGACAGGGATTATCAGCCCCAGCATTTT.

The V and J genes are TRBV5-4 and TRBJ2-2; perhaps TRBD1 as D (6 bases). V dropped 5 bases and J dropped 3 bases, with 14 bases sitting between them. The CDR3 is 15 residues long. The germline gives CDR1 SGHNT, CDR2 YYREEE (reference sequence). CDR3 nucleotides: TGTGCCAGCAGACGACGGACAGCAGACACCGGGGAGCTGTTTTTT. This translates into CASRRRTADTGELFF.

The rearrangement links TRBV18 to TRBJ2-7, with 9 positions matching TRBD1. Germline loops: CDR1 KGHSH, CDR2 LQKENI. With 0 bases clipped from V and 5 bases from J, the junction kept 5 bases outside the gene matches. The CDR3 length is 15 residues. CDR3 nucleotide sequence: TGTGCCAGCTCACCACCGGGACAGGGTAGCCACGAGCAGTACTTC. Translating gives CASSPPGQGSHEQYF.

J is TRBJ2-2 and V is TRBV7-8; unclear D gene. The V and J ends lost 1 base and 4 bases respectively, with 7 bases between them. The CDR3 has 14 amino acids. CDR1 is SGHVS, CDR2 FQNEAQ, per germline. DNA of the CDR3: TGTGCCAGCAGCTTAGGTCTGTCCACCGGGGAGCTGTTTTTT. Its protein product is CASSLGLSTGELFF.

This chain links TRBV12-3 or TRBV12-4 with TRBJ1-5; a weak D match, TRBD1 (5 bases). V gave up 5 bases and J gave up 4 bases, with 9 bases separating them. The CDR3 sequence is 13 residues long. CDR3 protein: CASSGTENQPQHF. CDR3 DNA: TGTGCCAGCAGTGGGACTGAGAATCAGCCCCAGCATTTT.

The chain uses TRBV6-5 and TRBJ1-6, with D perhaps matching TRBD1 (6 bases). Germline values: CDR1 MNHEY, CDR2 SVGAGI. The CDR3 has 13 residues. V shed 8 bases and J shed 6 bases, with 11 bases lying between them. The CDR3 here is CASAGALNSPLHF. As DNA, the CDR3 is TGTGCCAGCGCGGGGGCCCTTAATTCACCCCTCCACTTT.

The chain couples TRBV5-1 to TRBJ1-1, with TRBD1 identical over 8 bases. This CDR3 spans 16 amino acids. Germline assignment: CDR1 SGHRS and CDR2 YFSETQ. V gave up 4 bases and J gave up 1 base; unmatched junction bases: 9. The CDR3 DNA reads TGCGCCAGCAGCCCGCCCACAGGGACAGGGAACACTGAAGCTTTCTTT. Translation: CASSPPTGTGNTEAFF.

This clone showed up just once. The V and J genes are TRBV28 and TRBJ1-3; 9 bases are a match to TRBD1. Trimming removed 6 bases from V and 3 bases from J; junction bases left unmatched: 9. CDR3 size: 16 residues. CDR1 and CDR2 from the germline V gene are MDHEN and SYDVKM. In DNA form, the CDR3 reads TGTGCCAGCAGGGATTCCGGGACAGGGCTTGGAAACACCATATATTTT. Translating gives CASRDSGTGLGNTIYF.

The J gene is TRBJ2-7, the V gene TRBV11-2, with 8 bases identical to TRBD2. The CDR3 length is 13 residues. V lost 5 bases to trimming and J lost 13 bases; unmatched junction nucleotides: 13. Germline CDR1 SGHAT, CDR2 FQNNGV. CDR3 nucleotide sequence: TGTGCCAGCAGCCTCCCGGGGGGGAAGCCTTTTTACTTC. It specifies CASSLPGGKPFYF.

The chain combines TRBV27 with TRBJ1-2; 7 bases fit TRBD1. Germline CDR1 is MNHEY and CDR2 is SMNVEV (reference sequence). With 6 bases clipped from V and 4 bases from J, the junction kept 11 bases outside the gene matches. The CDR3 has 15 residues. CDR3 sequence reads: CASRLRDSPGYGYTF. CDR3 nucleotide sequence: TGTGCCAGCAGGCTGCGGGACAGTCCAGGCTATGGCTACACCTTC.

The count of this clone is one. The chain couples TRBV7-3 to TRBJ1-1, with unresolved D. Germline values: CDR1 SGHTA, CDR2 FQGTGA. This CDR3 spans 11 amino acids. The germline V and J ends were trimmed by 2 bases and 11 bases, with 9 bases remaining between them. CDR3 coding DNA: TGTGCCAGCAGCTTAGGTTATAGTGCTTTCTTT. It translates to CASSLGYSAFF.

The chain is built from TRBV5-1 and TRBJ1-6; 7 bases fit TRBD1. Losses at the gene ends were 4 bases for V and 8 bases for J; bases not matched to a gene: 12. Germline CDR1 SGHRS, CDR2 YFSETQ. The CDR3 consists of 16 residues. DNA of the CDR3: TGCGCCAGCAGCCGGTCGGGAGGGACAGATTATTCACCCCTCCACTTT. This translates into CASSRSGGTDYSPLHF.

The rearrangement uses TRBV5-4 and TRBJ2-3; D call uncertain. CDR3 length: 15 amino acids. Trimming removed 0 bases at V and 0 bases at J, with 8 bases between. Germline assignment: CDR1 SGHNT and CDR2 YYREEE (reference sequence). CDR3 coding DNA: TGTGCCAGCAGCTTGGCCGCGATTAGCACAGATACGCAGTATTTT. Protein product: CASSLAAISTDTQYF. The variable domain in full, with the rest retrieved from reference TRBV5-4 and TRBJ2-3, is ETGVTQSPTHLIKTRGQQVTLRCSSQSGHNTVSWYQQALGQGPQFIFQYYREEENGRGNFPPRFSGLQFPNYSSELNVNALELDDSALYLCASSLAAISTDTQYFGPGTRLTVL.

This chain uses TRBV12-3 or TRBV12-4 with TRBJ1-1; possible D gene TRBD1, 6 bases. The CDR3 loop spans 13 amino acids. The V and J ends lost 10 bases and 5 bases respectively, with 17 bases between them. CDR3 amino acids: CAIKTGSLTEAFF. CDR3 DNA: TGTGCCATTAAAACAGGGAGTTTAACTGAAGCTTTCTTT.

This sequence joins TRBV30 and TRBJ1-5; TRBD1 aligns across 11 bases. There are 18 residues in the CDR3. Per the germline V gene, CDR1 is GTSNPN and CDR2 is SVGIG (reference sequence). V lost 4 bases to trimming and J lost 0 bases; unmatched junction nucleotides: 11. The CDR3 protein is CAWTPRGQGAISNQPQHF. CDR3 in DNA: TGTGCCTGGACCCCCCGAGGACAGGGGGCTATTAGCAATCAGCCCCAGCATTTT.

The sample holds a few counts of this clone. V usage is TRBV28 and J usage is TRBJ1-3; TRBD1 is a possible D gene (5 bases). The V and J ends lost 5 bases and 4 bases respectively, with 12 bases between them. The CDR3 has 14 residues. CDR1 and CDR2 from the germline V gene are MDHEN and SYDVKM. The CDR3 is CASSGQLIGNTIYF. CDR3 nucleotides: TGTGCCAGCAGTGGACAACTCATCGGAAACACCATATATTTT.

The chain uses TRBV7-2 and TRBJ1-1, with a weak D call TRBD1 (6 bases). The CDR3 sequence is 14 residues long. Germline V gives CDR1 SGHTA, CDR2 FQGNSA. The V end lost 4 bases, the J end lost 4 bases, and 13 bases lay between the germline ends. CDR3 sequence: CASSYDRSLTEAFF. The CDR3 bases are TGTGCCAGCAGCTACGACAGGAGTCTCACTGAAGCTTTCTTT.

This sequence joins TRBV14 and TRBJ2-5; the D is unclear. From germline, CDR1 is SGHDN and CDR2 FVKESK. CDR3 length: 15 residues. V shed 4 bases and J shed 5 bases, with 17 bases lying between them. The CDR3 DNA reads TGTGCCAGCAGCCCGCGGAGTTACCCTCGCGAGACCCAGTACTTC. Residues: CASSPRSYPRETQYF.

V and J are TRBV15 and TRBJ1-4; 7 bases fit TRBD1. The length of the CDR3 is 14 residues. Germline CDR1 and CDR2: LNHNV and YYDKDF (reference sequence). V trimming: 5 bases; J trimming: 4 bases; junction bases outside the gene matches: 4. DNA for the CDR3: TGTGCCACCAGCGGGACAGCGGGTAATGAAAAACTGTTTTTT. Translating gives CATSGTAGNEKLFF.

This clone was counted a few times. The rearrangement uses TRBV23-1 and TRBJ1-5; D not resolved. TRBV23-1 is reported as an ORF; its role is uncertain. The V gene lost 0 bases and the J gene lost 0 bases, with 12 bases spanning the gap. CDR3 length equals 17 residues. CDR3 protein: CASSQSKPNYSNQPQHF. In DNA form, the CDR3 reads TGCGCCAGCAGTCAATCCAAACCCAACTATAGCAATCAGCCCCAGCATTTT.

The V and J genes are TRBV5-5 and TRBJ1-5; no definite D call. Germline V gene sequence: CDR1 SGHKS, CDR2 YYEKEE (reference sequence). Trimming shortened V by 0 bases and J by 4 bases, and 17 bases separated the two germline ends. The CDR3 is 17 residues long. Here the CDR3 reads CASSLVVGVGGNQPQHF. CDR3 coding DNA: TGTGCCAGCAGCTTGGTCGTCGGGGTCGGAGGGAATCAGCCCCAGCATTTT.

The chain combines TRBV30 with TRBJ1-5; a weak D match, TRBD1 (5 bases). From germline, CDR1 is GTSNPN and CDR2 SVGIG (reference sequence). This CDR3 contains 15 residues. The germline V and J ends were trimmed by 2 bases and 6 bases, with 17 bases remaining between them. The CDR3 DNA reads TGTGCCTGGAGTCTGGGTACCCTGGGGGGTCAGCCCCAGCATTTT. This gives the protein CAWSLGTLGGQPQHF.